One and the same sample provided the 12 T cell receptor beta chains below, sequenced in a study of T cells in Graves' hyperthyroidism and ophthalmopathy. What was amplified from RNA transcripts were TCR beta CDR3 regions. An initial round of RT-PCR targeting the TCR CDR3 relied on the HTBI primer set. Each CDR3 protein gets one entry after TCRdb re-called the multiplex PCR reads with MiXCR. The sample records about 560,000 distinct CDR3 sequences, 46% being singletons. Sequenced material: peripheral blood or thyroid tissue (not recorded which). These receptors all come from a woman aged 18-29 years with Graves' hyperthyroidism.

The CDR3 loop reads CASSLGDQGAGWETQYF. CDR3 DNA: TGTGCCAGCAGCCTCGGGGATCAGGGGGCGGGATGGGAGACCCAGTACTTC. The chain links TRBV7-9 to TRBJ2-5; 8 bases are a match to TRBD1. The germline gives CDR1 SEHNR, CDR2 FQNEAQ (reference sequence). This CDR3 has 17 residues. The ends lost 5 bases at V and 5 bases at J; junction bases unmatched: 16.

This clonotype was recorded many times. This chain joins TRBV7-9 and TRBJ2-5; 9 bases line up with TRBD1. The V gene end was trimmed by 5 bases and the J gene end by 5 bases; junction bases not matched to a gene: 9. The CDR3 extends over 15 amino acids. CDR1 and CDR2 from the germline V gene are SEHNR and FQNEAQ (reference sequence). The CDR3: CASSPWTGAGETQYF. In nucleotides, the CDR3 is TGTGCCAGCAGCCCCTGGACAGGGGCGGGGGAGACCCAGTACTTC.

In this sample, this clonotype turned up a few times. This chain joins TRBV7-2 and TRBJ2-2; perhaps TRBD1 as D (5 bases). The V gene lost 5 bases and the J gene lost 0 bases, with 13 bases spanning the gap. The CDR3 contains 16 residues. CDR1 and CDR2 from the germline V gene are SGHTA and FQGNSA. CDR3: CASSPTTGANTGELFF. DNA for the CDR3: TGTGCCAGCAGCCCCACCACAGGCGCGAACACCGGGGAGCTGTTTTTT.

The rearrangement links TRBV20-1 to TRBJ1-1; 7 nucleotides agree with TRBD1. In germline, CDR1 is DFQATT, CDR2 SNEGSKA (reference sequence). The CDR3 contains 15 residues. The ends lost 0 bases at V and 4 bases at J; junction bases unmatched: 8. The CDR3 region has the DNA TGCAGTGCTAGAGATCTCGGGAGGGACAGCACTGAAGCTTTCTTT. Amino acids: CSARDLGRDSTEAFF.

The J gene is TRBJ2-3, the V gene TRBV14; perhaps D is TRBD1 or TRBD2 (5 bases each). The germline gives CDR1 SGHDN, CDR2 FVKESK. The CDR3 contains 14 residues. V shed 4 bases and J shed 9 bases, with 17 bases lying between them. CDR3 nucleotide sequence: TGTGCCAGCAGCCTACCAGGGACCTCCGACACGCAGTATTTT. Its protein is CASSLPGTSDTQYF.

The chain couples TRBV11-2 to TRBJ2-6; the D is unclear. V was pared by 0 bases and J by 15 bases, with 3 bases between. The CDR3 sequence is 10 residues long. From germline, CDR1 is SGHAT and CDR2 FQNNGV. As DNA, the CDR3 is TGTGCCAGCAGCTTAGAGGACCTGACTTTC. It encodes CASSLEDLTF. Supplemented by reference TRBV11-2 and TRBJ2-6, the full variable domain reads EAGVAQSPRYKIIEKRQSVAFWCNPISGHATLYWYQQILGQGPKLLIQFQNNGVVDDSQLPKDRFSAERLKGVDSTLKIQPAKLEDSAVYLCASSLEDLTFGAGSRLTVL.

The V and J genes are TRBV24-1 and TRBJ1-2, with 9 bases matching TRBD1. The V segment lost 3 bases and the J segment 7 bases; nucleotides outside the gene matches: 2. Germline V lookup: CDR1 KGHDR, CDR2 SFDVKD. The CDR3 runs to 13 residues. The CDR3 sequence: CATSDQGQGGYTF. The CDR3 DNA follows: TGTGCCACCAGTGATCAGGGACAGGGTGGCTACACCTTC.

Worth noting for this clonotype: The junction and the germline gene differ at one end; a read error may be behind it. The chain employs TRBV2 and TRBJ1-2; D not certain. CDR3 size: 15 residues. Germline V gene lookup returns CDR1 SNHLY and CDR2 FYNNEI. CDR3 in amino acids: CASSQVSVPRSGYTF. CDR3 bases: TGCGCCAGCAGCCAAGTTTCAGTCCCGAGGAGTGGCTACACCTTC.

The chain links TRBV7-2 to TRBJ2-5, with TRBD2 matching 15 bases. The CDR3 extends over 16 amino acids. J lost 5 bases, V lost 5 bases, and 6 bases had no gene match. The germline V gene encodes CDR1 SGHTA and CDR2 FQGNSA. This chain's CDR3 is CASSLGTSGRRETQYF. As DNA, the CDR3 is TGTGCCAGCAGCCTCGGGACTAGCGGGAGGCGTGAGACCCAGTACTTC.

The chain is built from TRBV7-9 and TRBJ1-4; D not resolved. CDR1 is SEHNR, CDR2 FQNEAQ, per germline (reference sequence). CDR3 length equals 13 residues. The V and J ends lost 6 bases and 4 bases respectively, with 9 bases between them. The CDR3 DNA reads TGTGCCAGCAGAGGCTTTCTTAATGAAAAACTGTTTTTT. It translates to CASRGFLNEKLFF. The full variable domain, its missing parts supplied by reference TRBV7-9 and TRBJ1-4, is DTGVSQNPRHKITKRGQNVTFRCDPISEHNRLYWYRQTLGQGPEFLTYFQNEAQLEKSRLLSDRFSAERPKGSFSTLEIQRTEQGDSAMYLCASRGFLNEKLFFGSGTQLSVL.

The chain recombines TRBV2 with TRBJ2-2, with 8 bases that match TRBD2. V trimming: 5 bases; J trimming: 6 bases; junction bases outside the gene matches: 11. The germline CDR1 and CDR2 sequences are SNHLY and FYNNEI. The CDR3 runs to 16 residues. CDR3 nucleotide sequence: TGTGCCAGCAGTCGAACTAGCGGCGCTCAGGCCGGGGAGCTGTTTTTT. Translation: CASSRTSGAQAGELFF.

The chain is built from TRBV20-1 and TRBJ1-5, with 7 bases fitting TRBD1. V gave up 7 bases and J gave up 2 bases; unmatched junction bases: 8. Germline CDR1 DFQATT, CDR2 SNEGSKA (reference sequence). This CDR3 region has 14 residues. The CDR3 sequence is CSDSTGYGNQPQHF. CDR3 DNA: TGCAGTGACTCGACAGGGTATGGCAATCAGCCCCAGCATTTT.